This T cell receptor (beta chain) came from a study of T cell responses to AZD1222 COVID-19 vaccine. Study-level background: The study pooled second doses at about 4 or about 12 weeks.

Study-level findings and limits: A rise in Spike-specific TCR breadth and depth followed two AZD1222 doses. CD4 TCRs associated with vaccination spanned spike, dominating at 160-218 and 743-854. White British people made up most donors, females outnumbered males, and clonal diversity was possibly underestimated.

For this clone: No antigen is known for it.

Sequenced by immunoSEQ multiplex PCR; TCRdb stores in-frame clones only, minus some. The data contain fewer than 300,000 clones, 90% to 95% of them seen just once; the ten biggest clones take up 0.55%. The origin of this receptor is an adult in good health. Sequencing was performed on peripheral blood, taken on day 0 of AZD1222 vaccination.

The DNA for the CDR3 is TGTGCCAGCAGCCAAGATATAACGGGGAGTCCCTCAGGGGGCTACACCTTC. Translated, it gives CASSQDITGSPSGGYTF. This rearrangement joins TRBV3-1 (or the pseudogene TRBV3-2) to TRBJ1-2; perhaps TRBD1 as D (5 bases). CDR1 LGHDT and CDR2 YNNKEL come from the germline V gene (reference sequence). There are 17 residues in the CDR3. V dropped 0 bases and J dropped 8 bases, with 22 bases sitting between them.